This T cell receptor beta chain was sequenced in a study of blood T cell repertoires in COVID-19. As for the study in general: Samples representing acute and convalescent COVID-19 were sourced from the United States, Italy and Spain. PBMCs, B-cell-depleted T cells, or T cells provided the cDNA or gDNA that made up the material.

After removal of 6 bases from V and 7 bases from J, the junction contained 7 bases not matched to a gene. Germline V CDR1 and CDR2: MNHEY, SMNVEV (reference sequence). This CDR3 contains 15 residues. In the authors' workflow: Amplified reference gene primers provided the basis for estimating nucleated cell counts. The table came from immunoSEQ multiplex PCR; TCRdb's copy has only in-frame clones and leaves some out. That table gives V, J and clone size, and the DNA gave D and trimming. Among more than 150,000 clones listed, about 90% were seen once. The TCR comes from a middle-aged man with acute or convalescent COVID-19. The chain carries TRBV27 and TRBJ1-6, with TRBD1 matching 9 bases. Sequenced: peripheral blood. The CDR3 nucleotides are TGTGCCAGCAGACCCACAGGGGGCGCAAATTCACCCCTCCACTTT. Its protein product is CASRPTGGANSPLHF.